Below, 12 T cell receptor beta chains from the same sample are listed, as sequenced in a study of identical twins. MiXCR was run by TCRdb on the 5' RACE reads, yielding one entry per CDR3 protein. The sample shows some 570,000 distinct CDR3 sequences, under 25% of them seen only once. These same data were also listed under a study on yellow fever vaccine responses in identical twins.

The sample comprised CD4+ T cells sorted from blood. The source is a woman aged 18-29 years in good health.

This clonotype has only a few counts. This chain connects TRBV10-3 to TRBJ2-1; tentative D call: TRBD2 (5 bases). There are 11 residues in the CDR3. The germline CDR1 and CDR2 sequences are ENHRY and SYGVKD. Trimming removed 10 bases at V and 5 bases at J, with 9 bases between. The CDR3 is CATLRDNEQFF. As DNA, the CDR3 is TGTGCCACCCTGAGGGACAATGAGCAGTTCTTC.

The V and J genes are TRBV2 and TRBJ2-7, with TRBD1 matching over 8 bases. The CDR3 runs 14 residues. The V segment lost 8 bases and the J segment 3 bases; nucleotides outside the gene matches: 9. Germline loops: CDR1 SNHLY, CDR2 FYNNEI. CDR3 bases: TGTGCCAGCGACAGACAGGGGTTAGACTACGAGCAGTACTTC. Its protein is CASDRQGLDYEQYF.

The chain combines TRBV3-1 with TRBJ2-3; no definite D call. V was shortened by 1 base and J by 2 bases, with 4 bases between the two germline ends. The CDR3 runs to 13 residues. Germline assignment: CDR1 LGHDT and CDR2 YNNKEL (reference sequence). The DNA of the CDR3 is TGTGCCAGCAGCCAAGTTCACACAGATACGCAGTATTTT. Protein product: CASSQVHTDTQYF.

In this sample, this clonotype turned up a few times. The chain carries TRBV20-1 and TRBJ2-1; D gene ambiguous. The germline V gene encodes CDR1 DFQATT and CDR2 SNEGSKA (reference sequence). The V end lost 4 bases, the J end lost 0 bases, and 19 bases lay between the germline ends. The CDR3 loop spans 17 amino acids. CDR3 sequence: CSATQKTSLFSYNEQFF. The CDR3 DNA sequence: TGCAGTGCTACCCAAAAGACATCACTATTCTCCTACAATGAGCAGTTCTTC.

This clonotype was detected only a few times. The CDR3 is CASSSPGRRSTDTQYF. The CDR3 DNA reads as TGTGCCAGCAGCTCCCCGGGTAGACGGAGCACAGATACGCAGTATTTT. V is TRBV11-2 and J is TRBJ2-3, with D uncertain. The CDR3 has 16 amino acids. Trimming removed 4 bases from V and 0 bases from J, with 14 bases in between. Germline V gives CDR1 SGHAT, CDR2 FQNNGV.

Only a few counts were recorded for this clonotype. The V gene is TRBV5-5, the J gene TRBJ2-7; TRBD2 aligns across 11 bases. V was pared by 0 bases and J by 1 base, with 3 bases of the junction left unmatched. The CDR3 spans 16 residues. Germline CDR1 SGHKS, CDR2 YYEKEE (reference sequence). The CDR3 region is CASSLGRTSGSYEQYF. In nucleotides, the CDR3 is TGTGCCAGCAGCTTGGGAAGGACTAGCGGGTCCTACGAGCAGTACTTC.

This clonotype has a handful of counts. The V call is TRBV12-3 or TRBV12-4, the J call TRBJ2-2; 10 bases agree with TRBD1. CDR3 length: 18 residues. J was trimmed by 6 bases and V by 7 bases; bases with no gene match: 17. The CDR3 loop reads CASTVSSGTGVYSGELFF. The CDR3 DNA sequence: TGTGCCAGCACCGTATCATCGGGGACAGGGGTATATTCCGGGGAGCTGTTTTTT.

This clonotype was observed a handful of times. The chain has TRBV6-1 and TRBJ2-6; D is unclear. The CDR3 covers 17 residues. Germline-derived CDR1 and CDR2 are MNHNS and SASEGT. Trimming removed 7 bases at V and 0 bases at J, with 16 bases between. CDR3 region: CASKWPEGSSGANVLTF. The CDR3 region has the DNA TGTGCCAGCAAGTGGCCCGAAGGTAGCTCTGGGGCCAACGTCCTGACTTTC.

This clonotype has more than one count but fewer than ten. CDR3 in amino acids: CASAEWGLNTEAFF. DNA for the CDR3: TGTGCCAGCGCCGAGTGGGGATTGAACACTGAAGCTTTCTTT. The chain links TRBV12-3 or TRBV12-4 to TRBJ1-1; no clear D. Trimming took 8 bases from V and 0 from J, leaving 13 bases between them. This CDR3 comprises 14 residues.

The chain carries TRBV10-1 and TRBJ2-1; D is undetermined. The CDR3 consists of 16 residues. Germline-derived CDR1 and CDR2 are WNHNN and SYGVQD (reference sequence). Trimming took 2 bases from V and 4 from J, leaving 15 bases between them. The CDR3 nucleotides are TGCGCCAGCAGTGAGGGTGGTTGGCGCGGTTACAATGAGCAGTTCTTC. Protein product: CASSEGGWRGYNEQFF.

The CDR3 DNA follows: TGTGCCAGCAGCCACAGCGGGAGGGCCACAGATACGCAGTATTTT. Its translation: CASSHSGRATDTQYF. This chain uses TRBV3-1 with TRBJ2-3; 10 nucleotides align to TRBD2. The CDR3 is 15 residues long. CDR1 LGHDT and CDR2 YNNKEL come from the germline V gene (reference sequence). Unmatched junction bases numbered 2, after V lost 3 bases and J lost 2 bases.

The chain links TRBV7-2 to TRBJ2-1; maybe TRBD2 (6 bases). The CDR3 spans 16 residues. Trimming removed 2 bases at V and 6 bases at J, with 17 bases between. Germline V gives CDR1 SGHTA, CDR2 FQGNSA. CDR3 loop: CASSLMGRLGINEQFF. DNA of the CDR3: TGTGCCAGCAGCTTAATGGGGCGACTAGGGATCAATGAGCAGTTCTTC.